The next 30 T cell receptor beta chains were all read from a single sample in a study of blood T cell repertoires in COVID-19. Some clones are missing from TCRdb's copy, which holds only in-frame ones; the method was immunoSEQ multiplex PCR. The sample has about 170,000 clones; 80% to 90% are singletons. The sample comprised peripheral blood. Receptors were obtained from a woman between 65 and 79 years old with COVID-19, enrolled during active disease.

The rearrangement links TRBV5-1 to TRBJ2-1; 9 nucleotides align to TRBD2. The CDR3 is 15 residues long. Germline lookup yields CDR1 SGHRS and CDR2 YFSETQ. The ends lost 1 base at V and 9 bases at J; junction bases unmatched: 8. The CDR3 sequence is CASSLLGGRDAEQFF. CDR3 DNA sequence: TGCGCCAGCAGCTTGTTGGGCGGGAGGGACGCTGAGCAGTTCTTC.

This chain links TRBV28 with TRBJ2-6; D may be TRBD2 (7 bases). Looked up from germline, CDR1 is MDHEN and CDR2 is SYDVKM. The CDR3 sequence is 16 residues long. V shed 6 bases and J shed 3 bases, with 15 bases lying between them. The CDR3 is CASSLAGAYGANVLTF. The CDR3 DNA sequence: TGTGCCAGCAGCCTGGCGGGGGCTTATGGGGCCAACGTCCTGACTTTC.

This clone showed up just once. The CDR3 reads CASSGGEGRFEAFF. The CDR3 DNA reads as TGTGCCAGCAGTGGGGGCGAAGGTCGGTTTGAAGCTTTCTTT. The chain couples TRBV28 to TRBJ1-1; tentative D call: TRBD1 (6 bases). The CDR3 has 14 residues. The V gene lost 5 bases and the J gene lost 7 bases, with 17 bases spanning the gap. Germline V gives CDR1 MDHEN, CDR2 SYDVKM.

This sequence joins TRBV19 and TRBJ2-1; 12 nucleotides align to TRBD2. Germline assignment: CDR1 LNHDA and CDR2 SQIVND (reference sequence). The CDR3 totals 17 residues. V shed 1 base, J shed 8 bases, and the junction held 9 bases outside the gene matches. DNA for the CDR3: TGTGCCAGTAGTATAGCAGTGACTAGCGGGGGTTTCGATGAGCAGTTCTTC. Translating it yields CASSIAVTSGGFDEQFF.

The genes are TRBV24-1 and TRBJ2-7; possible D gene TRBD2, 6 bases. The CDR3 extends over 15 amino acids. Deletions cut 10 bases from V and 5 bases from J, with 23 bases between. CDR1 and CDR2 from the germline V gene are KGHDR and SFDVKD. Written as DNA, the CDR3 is TGTGCCACTCTCCCGGGGCGGGGTGAGGCGCACGAGCAGTACTTC. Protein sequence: CATLPGRGEAHEQYF.

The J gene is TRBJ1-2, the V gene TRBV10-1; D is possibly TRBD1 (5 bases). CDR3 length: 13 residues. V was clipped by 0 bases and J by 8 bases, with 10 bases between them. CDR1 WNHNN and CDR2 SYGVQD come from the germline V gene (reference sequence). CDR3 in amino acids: CASSESGRTGYTF. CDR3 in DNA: TGCGCCAGCAGTGAGTCGGGTCGGACAGGCTACACCTTC.

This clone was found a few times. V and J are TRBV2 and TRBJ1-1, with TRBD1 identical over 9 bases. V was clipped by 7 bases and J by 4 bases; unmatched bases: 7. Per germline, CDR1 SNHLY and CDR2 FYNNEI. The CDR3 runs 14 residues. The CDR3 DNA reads TGTGCCAGCAAAGAACAGGGGGCGGTCACTGAAGCTTTCTTT. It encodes CASKEQGAVTEAFF.

The CDR3 protein is CSVHRGYTEAFF. The DNA for the CDR3 is TGCAGCGTTCACAGGGGTTACACTGAAGCTTTCTTT. The chain couples TRBV29-1 to TRBJ1-1, with 7 positions matching TRBD1. CDR1 and CDR2 (germline): SQVTM, ANQGSEA. The CDR3 has 12 residues. Germline trimming cut 5 bases from V and 3 bases from J; bases unmatched to any gene: 3.

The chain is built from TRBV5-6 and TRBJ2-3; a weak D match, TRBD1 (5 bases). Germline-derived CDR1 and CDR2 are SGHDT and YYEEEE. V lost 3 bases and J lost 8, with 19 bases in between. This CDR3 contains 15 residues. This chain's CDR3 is CASSSDGRVGGTQYF. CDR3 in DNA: TGTGCCAGCAGCTCGGACGGCAGGGTAGGCGGTACGCAGTATTTT.

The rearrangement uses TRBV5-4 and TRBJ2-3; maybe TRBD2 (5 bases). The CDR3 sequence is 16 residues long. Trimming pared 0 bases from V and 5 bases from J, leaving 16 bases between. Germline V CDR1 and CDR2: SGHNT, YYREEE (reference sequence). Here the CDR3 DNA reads TGTGCCAGCAGCTTGGTAAGCGGAGTCGGGTTAGATACGCAGTATTTT. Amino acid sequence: CASSLVSGVGLDTQYF.

DNA for the CDR3: TGTGCCAGTAGGACTAGCGGACCCTACGAGCAGTACTTC. It yields the protein CASRTSGPYEQYF. This chain uses TRBV19 with TRBJ2-7; TRBD2 matches 9 bases. Trimming cost V 6 bases and J 2 bases; bases outside gene matches: 2. The CDR3 is 13 residues long. CDR1 is LNHDA and CDR2 is SQIVND in the germline V gene (reference sequence).

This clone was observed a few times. Here the CDR3 reads CASRRPDLNQPQHF. In DNA form, the CDR3 reads TGTGCCAGTAGGAGGCCAGACCTCAATCAGCCCCAGCATTTT. This chain links TRBV19 with TRBJ1-5; no reliable D call. V lost 6 bases to trimming and J lost 3 bases, with 12 bases between them. The CDR3 loop spans 14 amino acids. Germline V gives CDR1 LNHDA, CDR2 SQIVND (reference sequence).

CDR3 sequence reads: CASSSAGGSTDTQYF. In nucleotides, the CDR3 is TGCGCCAGCAGCTCCGCGGGGGGGAGCACAGATACGCAGTATTTT. J is TRBJ2-3 and V is TRBV5-1; 9 bases are shared with TRBD2. CDR1 is SGHRS, CDR2 YFSETQ, per germline. The length of the CDR3 is 15 residues. V lost 3 bases, J lost 0 bases, and 2 bases stayed unmatched.

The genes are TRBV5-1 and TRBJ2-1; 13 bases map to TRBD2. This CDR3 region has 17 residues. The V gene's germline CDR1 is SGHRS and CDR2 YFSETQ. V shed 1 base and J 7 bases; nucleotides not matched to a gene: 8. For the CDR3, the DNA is TGCGCCAGCAGCTTGCCTACAACTAGCGGGGGGGCGAATGAGCAGTTCTTC. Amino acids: CASSLPTTSGGANEQFF.

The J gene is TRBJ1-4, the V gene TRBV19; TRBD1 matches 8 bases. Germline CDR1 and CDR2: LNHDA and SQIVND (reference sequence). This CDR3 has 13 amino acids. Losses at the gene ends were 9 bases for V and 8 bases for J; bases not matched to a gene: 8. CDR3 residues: CASRQGLGEKLFF. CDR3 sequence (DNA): TGTGCCAGCCGACAGGGGCTTGGGGAAAAACTGTTTTTT.

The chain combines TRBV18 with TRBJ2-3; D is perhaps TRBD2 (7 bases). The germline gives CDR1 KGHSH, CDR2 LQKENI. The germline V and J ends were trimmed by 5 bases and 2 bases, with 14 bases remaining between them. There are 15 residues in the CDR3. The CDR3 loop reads CASSTRGADTDTQYF. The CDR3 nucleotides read TGTGCCAGCTCAACTCGGGGGGCAGACACAGATACGCAGTATTTT.

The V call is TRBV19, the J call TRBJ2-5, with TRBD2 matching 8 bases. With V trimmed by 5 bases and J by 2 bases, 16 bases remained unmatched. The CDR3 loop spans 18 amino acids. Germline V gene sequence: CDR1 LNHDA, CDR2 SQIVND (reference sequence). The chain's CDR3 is CASSAAGTSLLVQETQYF. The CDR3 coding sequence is TGTGCCAGTAGTGCAGCCGGGACTAGTCTTCTGGTACAAGAGACCCAGTACTTC.

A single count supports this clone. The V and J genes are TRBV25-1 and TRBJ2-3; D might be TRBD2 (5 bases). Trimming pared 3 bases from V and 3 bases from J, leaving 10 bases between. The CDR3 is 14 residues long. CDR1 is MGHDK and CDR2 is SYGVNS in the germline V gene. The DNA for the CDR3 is TGTGCCAGCAGTGATGGGGAGAGGACAGATACGCAGTATTTT. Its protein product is CASSDGERTDTQYF.

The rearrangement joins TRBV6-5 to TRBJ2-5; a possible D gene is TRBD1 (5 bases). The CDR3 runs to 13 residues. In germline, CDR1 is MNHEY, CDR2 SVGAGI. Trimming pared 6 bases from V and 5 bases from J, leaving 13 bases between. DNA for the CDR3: TGTGCCAGCAGGGGGTGGGGCGAGGAGACCCAGTACTTC. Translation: CASRGWGEETQYF.

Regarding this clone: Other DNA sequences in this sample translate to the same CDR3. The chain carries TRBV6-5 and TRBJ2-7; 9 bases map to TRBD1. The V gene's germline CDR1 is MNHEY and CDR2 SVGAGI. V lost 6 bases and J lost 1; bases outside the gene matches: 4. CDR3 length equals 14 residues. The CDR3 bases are TGTGCCAGCAGACCGGACAGGGGATCCTACGAGCAGTACTTC. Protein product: CASRPDRGSYEQYF.

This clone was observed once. CDR3 in DNA: TGCAGCGTTGCCCGGGGAGCGGGAGAGCAGTACTTC. Amino acids: CSVARGAGEQYF. The chain employs TRBV29-1 and TRBJ2-7; 7 bases align to TRBD2. Germline CDR1 and CDR2: SQVTM and ANQGSEA. The CDR3 is 12 residues long. The trim removed 4 bases at V and 7 bases at J, leaving 7 bases unmatched.

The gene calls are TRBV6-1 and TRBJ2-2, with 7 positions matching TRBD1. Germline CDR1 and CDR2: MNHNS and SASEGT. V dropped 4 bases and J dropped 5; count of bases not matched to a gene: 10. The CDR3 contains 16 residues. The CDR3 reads CASSGSYRGGTGELFF. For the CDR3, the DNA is TGTGCCAGCAGTGGCTCTTACAGGGGTGGGACCGGGGAGCTGTTTTTT.

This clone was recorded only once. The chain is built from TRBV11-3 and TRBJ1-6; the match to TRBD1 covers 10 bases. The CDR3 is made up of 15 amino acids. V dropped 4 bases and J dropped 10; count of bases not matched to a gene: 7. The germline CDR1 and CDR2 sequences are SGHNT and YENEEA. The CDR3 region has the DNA TGTGCCAGCAGCTCCGGGACAGGGGTCCAGTCACCCCTCCACTTT. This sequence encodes CASSSGTGVQSPLHF. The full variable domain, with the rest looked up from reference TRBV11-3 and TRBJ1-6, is EAGVVQSPRYKIIEKKQPVAFWCNPISGHNTLYWYLQNLGQGPELLIRYENEEAVDDSQLPKDRFSAERLKGVDSTLKIQPAELGDSAVYLCASSSGTGVQSPLHFGNGTRLTVT.

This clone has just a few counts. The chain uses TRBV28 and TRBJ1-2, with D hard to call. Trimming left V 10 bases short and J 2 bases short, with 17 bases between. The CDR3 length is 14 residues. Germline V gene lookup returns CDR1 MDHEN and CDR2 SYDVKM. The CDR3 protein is CATEAPAPNYGYTF. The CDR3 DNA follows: TGTGCCACTGAGGCGCCAGCCCCAAACTATGGCTACACCTTC.

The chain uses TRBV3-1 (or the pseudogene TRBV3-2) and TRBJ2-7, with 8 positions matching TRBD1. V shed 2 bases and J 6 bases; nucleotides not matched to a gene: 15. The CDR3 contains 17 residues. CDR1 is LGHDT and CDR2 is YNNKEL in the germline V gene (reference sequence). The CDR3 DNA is TGTGCCAGCAGCCAAAAAAGTGCCGGGACAGGAGTAAGCGAGCAGTACTTC. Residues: CASSQKSAGTGVSEQYF.

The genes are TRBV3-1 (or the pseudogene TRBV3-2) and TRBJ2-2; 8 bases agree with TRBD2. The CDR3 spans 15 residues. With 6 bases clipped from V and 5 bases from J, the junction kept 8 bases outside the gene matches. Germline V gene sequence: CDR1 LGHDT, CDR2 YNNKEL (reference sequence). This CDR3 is CASRVGSGVTGELFF. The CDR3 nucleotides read TGTGCCAGCAGAGTGGGTAGCGGGGTGACCGGGGAGCTGTTTTTT.

The chain's CDR3 is CATSDLVGTSGRRNEQFF. CDR3 DNA: TGTGCCACCAGTGATTTGGTAGGGACTAGCGGGAGAAGAAATGAGCAGTTCTTC. The chain couples TRBV24-1 to TRBJ2-1; TRBD2 agrees at 14 bases. The germline V gene has CDR1 KGHDR and CDR2 SFDVKD. Unmatched junction bases numbered 7, after V lost 0 bases and J lost 7 bases. The CDR3 consists of 18 residues.

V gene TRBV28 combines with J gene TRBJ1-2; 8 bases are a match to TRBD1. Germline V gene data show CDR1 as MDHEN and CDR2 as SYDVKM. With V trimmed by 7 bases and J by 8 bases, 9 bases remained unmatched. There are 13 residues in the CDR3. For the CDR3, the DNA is TGTGCCAGCATGATAACCGGGACAGGAGGCTACACCTTC. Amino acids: CASMITGTGGYTF.

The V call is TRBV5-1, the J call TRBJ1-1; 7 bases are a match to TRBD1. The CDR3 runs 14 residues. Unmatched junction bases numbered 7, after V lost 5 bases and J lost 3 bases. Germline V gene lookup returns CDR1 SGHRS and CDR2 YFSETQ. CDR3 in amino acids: CASSSGDRDTEAFF. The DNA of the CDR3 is TGCGCCAGCAGTTCAGGGGACAGAGACACTGAAGCTTTCTTT.

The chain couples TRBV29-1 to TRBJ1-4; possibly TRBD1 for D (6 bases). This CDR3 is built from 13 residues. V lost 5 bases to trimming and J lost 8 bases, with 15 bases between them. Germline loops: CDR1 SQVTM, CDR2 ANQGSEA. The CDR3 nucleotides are TGCAGCGTTCGGACAGCCCAAGGGGAAAAACTGTTTTTT. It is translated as CSVRTAQGEKLFF.